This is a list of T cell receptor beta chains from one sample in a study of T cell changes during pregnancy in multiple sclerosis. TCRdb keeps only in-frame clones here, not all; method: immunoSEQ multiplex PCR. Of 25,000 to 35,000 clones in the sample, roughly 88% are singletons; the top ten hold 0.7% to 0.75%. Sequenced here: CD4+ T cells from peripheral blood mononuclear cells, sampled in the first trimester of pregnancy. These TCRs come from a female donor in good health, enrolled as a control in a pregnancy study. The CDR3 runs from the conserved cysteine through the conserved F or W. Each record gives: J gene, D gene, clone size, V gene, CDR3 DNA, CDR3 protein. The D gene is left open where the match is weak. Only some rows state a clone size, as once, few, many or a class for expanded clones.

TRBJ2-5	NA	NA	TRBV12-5	TGTGCTAGTGGTCTCGGGGGTGGGGAGACCCAGTACTTC	CASGLGGGETQYF
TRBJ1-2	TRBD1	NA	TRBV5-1	TGCGCCAGCAGCCCCGCGGGACAGGGGAGCTACACCTTC	CASSPAGQGSYTF
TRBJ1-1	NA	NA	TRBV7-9	TGTGCCAGCAGCCAGGTGTGGGGCGAAGCTTTCTTT	CASSQVWGEAFF
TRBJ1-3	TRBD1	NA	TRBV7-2	TGTGCCAGCAGCTTCCTGACAGGGGGCAGTGGAAACACCATATATTTT	CASSFLTGGSGNTIYF
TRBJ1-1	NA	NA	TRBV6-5	TGTGCCAGCCAAGTCGGGGTTAGCACTGAAGCTTTCTTT	CASQVGVSTEAFF
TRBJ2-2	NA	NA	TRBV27	TGTGCCAGCAGTTTAGACAGACAGAACACCGGGGAGCTGTTTTTT	CASSLDRQNTGELFF
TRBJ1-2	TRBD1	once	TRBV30	TGTGCCTGGAGTAGGGACAGGGGAGGCGGCTACACCTTC	CAWSRDRGGGYTF
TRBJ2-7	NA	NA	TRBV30	TGTGCCTGGAGTATACAGAAATCCTACGAGCAGTACTTC	CAWSIQKSYEQYF
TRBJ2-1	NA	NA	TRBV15	TGTGCCACCAGCAGATCCCAGACAGGGACTAATGAGCAGTTCTTC	CATSRSQTGTNEQFF
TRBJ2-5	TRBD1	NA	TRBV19	TGTGCCAGTAGTCGACAGGGGATTCAAGAGACCCAGTACTTC	CASSRQGIQETQYF
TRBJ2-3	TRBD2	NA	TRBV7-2	TGTGCCAGCAGCTCTACTCTAGCGGGGGGGCCTCTGGATACGCAGTATTTT	CASSSTLAGGPLDTQYF
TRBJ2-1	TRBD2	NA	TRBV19	TGTGCCAGTAGTATATTAGCGGGGGGGAGGGATGAGCAGTTCTTC	CASSILAGGRDEQFF
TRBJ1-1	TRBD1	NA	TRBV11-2	TGTGCCAGCAGCTTAATGGTTGGACAGGCCGCGAACACTGAAGCTTTCTTT	CASSLMVGQAANTEAFF
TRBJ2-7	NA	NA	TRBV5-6	TGTGCCAGCTTACCGTGGGCCCAGACGTACGAGCAGTACTTC	CASLPWAQTYEQYF